Shown below are 32 T cell receptor beta chains from a single sample sequenced in a study of cytomegalovirus exposure and HLA in healthy donors. 60 Vbeta and 13 Jbeta primers were used in PCR. Libraries were prepared by immunoSEQ multiplex PCR; TCRdb keeps only in-frame clonotypes and omits some of them. The table shows 170,000 or so clones, with around 80% occurring only once. The specimen sequenced was PBMCs. Every receptor here comes from a man between 18 and 35 years old in good health and CMV-seronegative.

This chain joins TRBV11-2 and TRBJ2-7; 7 bases map to TRBD2. The germline V gene has CDR1 SGHAT and CDR2 FQNNGV. After removal of 5 bases from V and 2 bases from J, the junction contained 12 bases not matched to a gene. The length of the CDR3 is 16 residues. DNA of the CDR3: TGTGCCAGCAGCCTCCCAAGTACAGCGGGAACCTACGAGCAGTACTTC. This translates into CASSLPSTAGTYEQYF.

This clone was detected once. In DNA form, the CDR3 reads TGTGCCAGCAGCCGTTTGAGCGGGAGGCCGGACGAGCAGTACTTC. Protein sequence: CASSRLSGRPDEQYF. The chain has TRBV5-4 and TRBJ2-7; 9 positions match TRBD2. With V trimmed by 4 bases and J by 5 bases, 10 bases remained unmatched. CDR1 is SGHNT and CDR2 is YYREEE in the germline V gene (reference sequence). The CDR3 runs 15 residues.

The sample holds one count of this clone. The chain combines TRBV5-4 with TRBJ2-3, with a possible D match to TRBD1 (9 bases). V shed 7 bases and J shed 3 bases, with 18 bases lying between them. There are 15 residues in the CDR3. Germline values: CDR1 SGHNT, CDR2 YYREEE (reference sequence). The CDR3 DNA sequence: TGTGCCAGCCCCGGGGGGGACAGGGCGACAGATACGCAGTATTTT. This gives the protein CASPGGDRATDTQYF.

The V gene is TRBV12-5, the J gene TRBJ1-5, with 7 nucleotides matching TRBD1. CDR3 length: 14 amino acids. Germline CDR1 LGHNT, CDR2 FRNRAP. J was trimmed by 7 bases and V by 6 bases; bases with no gene match: 9. CDR3 DNA: TGTGCTAGTGGATTTGACAGGGCGAGCCAGCCCCAGCATTTT. This translates into CASGFDRASQPQHF.

V usage is TRBV20-1 and J usage is TRBJ2-3; D is ambiguous. The CDR3 loop spans 11 amino acids. Trimming stripped 3 bases from V and 6 bases from J, with 7 bases between. Germline V gene data show CDR1 as DFQATT and CDR2 as SNEGSKA (reference sequence). This chain's CDR3 is CSARRPDTQYF. The CDR3 coding sequence is TGCAGTGCTAGGAGGCCCGATACGCAGTATTTT.

This chain joins TRBV11-2 and TRBJ1-1; D is unresolved. This CDR3 has 12 amino acids. V shed 5 bases and J shed 6 bases, with 10 bases lying between them. Looked up from germline, CDR1 is SGHAT and CDR2 is FQNNGV. Here the CDR3 reads CASSRQQAEAFF. In DNA form, the CDR3 reads TGTGCCAGCAGCCGACAACAAGCTGAAGCTTTCTTT.

This clone was seen a few times. J is TRBJ1-3 and V is TRBV5-6, with D perhaps TRBD1 (6 bases). Trimming stripped 4 bases from V and 0 bases from J, with 14 bases between. This CDR3 spans 16 amino acids. Per the germline V gene, CDR1 is SGHDT and CDR2 is YYEEEE. Written as DNA, the CDR3 is TGTGCCAGCAGCGGATACAGGGAAAACTCTGGAAACACCATATATTTT. Its protein is CASSGYRENSGNTIYF.

V usage is TRBV6-6 and J usage is TRBJ2-5; maybe TRBD1 (5 bases). There are 13 residues in the CDR3. Germline-derived CDR1 and CDR2 are MNHNY and SVGAGI (reference sequence). V lost 8 bases to trimming and J lost 3 bases, with 13 bases between them. The CDR3, as DNA: TGTGCCAGCCTCTCGACAGTAGAAGAGACCCAGTACTTC. Translated, it gives CASLSTVEETQYF.

V and J are TRBV28 and TRBJ2-1, with D hard to call. Germline loops: CDR1 MDHEN, CDR2 SYDVKM. Trimming stripped 5 bases from V and 3 bases from J, with 8 bases between. The CDR3 length is 13 residues. The DNA of the CDR3 is TGTGCCAGCAGTCCCCCTAGCTACAATGAGCAGTTCTTC. As protein: CASSPPSYNEQFF.

The chain couples TRBV7-9 to TRBJ2-7, with TRBD2 as a possible D gene (6 bases). Per germline, CDR1 SEHNR and CDR2 FQNEAQ (reference sequence). The CDR3 consists of 14 residues. Between the trimmed V and J ends, which lost 2 bases and 4 bases, there was a span of 12 bases. The CDR3 DNA sequence: TGTGCCAGCAGCTTATCGGCGGGGTTATACGAGCAGTACTTC. Encoded protein: CASSLSAGLYEQYF. Drawing the rest from reference TRBV7-9 and TRBJ2-7, the complete variable domain is DTGVSQNPRHKITKRGQNVTFRCDPISEHNRLYWYRQTLGQGPEFLTYFQNEAQLEKSRLLSDRFSAERPKGSFSTLEIQRTEQGDSAMYLCASSLSAGLYEQYFGPGTRLTVT.

The rearrangement uses TRBV19 and TRBJ2-1; no reliable D call. Between the trimmed V and J ends, which lost 2 bases and 10 bases, there was a span of 6 bases. CDR1 and CDR2 from the germline V gene are LNHDA and SQIVND (reference sequence). CDR3 length: 11 amino acids. The CDR3 loop reads CASSIRVEQFF. The CDR3 DNA reads as TGTGCCAGTAGTATAAGAGTAGAGCAGTTCTTC. The whole variable domain, remainder taken from reference TRBV19 and TRBJ2-1, is DGGITQSPKYLFRKEGQNVTLSCEQNLNHDAMYWYRQDPGQGLRLIYYSQIVNDFQKGDIAEGYSVSREKKESFPLTVTSAQKNPTAFYLCASSIRVEQFFGPGTRLTVL.

The chain employs TRBV30 and TRBJ1-4, with D hard to call. The germline gives CDR1 GTSNPN, CDR2 SVGIG (reference sequence). This CDR3 spans 16 amino acids. Trimming removed 2 bases at V and 7 bases at J, with 20 bases between. CDR3 protein: CAWSTNLGVGSEKLFF. The CDR3, as DNA: TGTGCCTGGAGTACAAACCTCGGGGTGGGGAGTGAAAAACTGTTTTTT.

J is TRBJ2-5 and V is TRBV15; 14 bases match TRBD2. The CDR3 sequence is 17 residues long. The germline CDR1 and CDR2 sequences are LNHNV and YYDKDF (reference sequence). Trimming took 0 bases from V and 1 from J; bases not matched to a gene: 1. Here the CDR3 reads CATSRDGTSGSQETQYF. The CDR3 region has the DNA TGTGCCACCAGCAGAGACGGGACTAGCGGGAGCCAAGAGACCCAGTACTTC.

The rearrangement joins TRBV19 to TRBJ2-7, with 8 bases fitting TRBD1. The germline gives CDR1 LNHDA, CDR2 SQIVND (reference sequence). The CDR3 has 15 amino acids. V dropped 0 bases and J dropped 6; count of bases not matched to a gene: 7. The CDR3 loop is CASSIDRDRSSEQYF. DNA for the CDR3: TGTGCCAGTAGTATAGACCGGGACAGGTCAAGCGAGCAGTACTTC.

About this clone itself: Mismatch with germline at one junction end may stem from a read error. The chain is built from TRBV28 and TRBJ2-7; possible D gene TRBD1, 6 bases. Germline V gene lookup returns CDR1 MDHEN and CDR2 SYDVKM. The length of the CDR3 is 14 residues. The CDR3 region is CASSSQGLQRQPFF. The CDR3 DNA is TGTGCCAGCAGTTCACAGGGCCTCCAGCGCCAACCCTTCTTC.

The genes are TRBV9 and TRBJ2-2, with D possibly TRBD2 on 6 matching bases. Trimming removed 4 bases from V and 6 bases from J, with 22 bases in between. Germline V gene lookup returns CDR1 SGDLS and CDR2 YYNGEE. This CDR3 comprises 17 residues. DNA for the CDR3: TGTGCCAGCAGCCGAAGTTCCCTGGAGGGGTTCGCCGGGGAGCTGTTTTTT. Protein: CASSRSSLEGFAGELFF.

This chain links TRBV6-5 with TRBJ1-1; TRBD1 is a possible D gene (5 bases). Germline loops: CDR1 MNHEY, CDR2 SVGAGI. Trimming stripped 7 bases from V and 6 bases from J, with 15 bases between. The CDR3 has 13 residues. The CDR3 region has the DNA TGTGCCAGCACTGAGACAGTCCACTCTGAAGCTTTCTTT. It specifies CASTETVHSEAFF.

The chain has TRBV10-1 and TRBJ2-7; no clear D gene. Germline CDR1 WNHNN, CDR2 SYGVQD (reference sequence). Deletions cut 5 bases from V and 0 bases from J, with 5 bases between. This CDR3 is built from 12 residues. The CDR3 reads CASSQNSYEQYF. The CDR3 coding sequence is TGCGCCAGCAGTCAAAACTCCTACGAGCAGTACTTC.

This clone was picked up one time. This chain joins TRBV6-1 and TRBJ2-7, with TRBD1 matching 7 bases. The length of the CDR3 is 14 residues. Trimming at V came to 5 bases and at J to 2 bases, leaving 6 bases not matched to a gene. Germline V gene sequence: CDR1 MNHNS, CDR2 SASEGT. DNA of the CDR3: TGTGCCAGCAGTCCGGACAGGTTAACCTACGAGCAGTACTTC. Translation gives CASSPDRLTYEQYF.

The V and J genes are TRBV4-1 and TRBJ2-7; a weak D match, TRBD1 (7 bases). The V end lost 2 bases, the J end lost 5 bases, and 22 bases lay between the germline ends. Germline CDR1 is MGHRA and CDR2 is YSYEKL. CDR3 size: 17 residues. The CDR3 DNA reads TGCGCCAGCAGCCAATTCGATGGGCGGGACAGTGAGGACGAGCAGTACTTC. This translates into CASSQFDGRDSEDEQYF.

The chain has TRBV27 and TRBJ2-2; D possibly corresponds to TRBD1 (6 bases). Germline loops: CDR1 MNHEY, CDR2 SMNVEV (reference sequence). This CDR3 is built from 15 residues. V dropped 5 bases and J dropped 1 base, with 11 bases sitting between them. CDR3 sequence (DNA): TGTGCCAGCAGTGGAAGGGACAAGAACACCGGGGAGCTGTTTTTT. It yields the protein CASSGRDKNTGELFF.

This chain connects TRBV7-2 to TRBJ2-5, with TRBD1 as a possible D gene (6 bases). Near its end, the DNA agrees better with TRBJ2-7, so the J call may be wrong. The CDR3 loop spans 15 amino acids. The germline gives CDR1 SGHTA, CDR2 FQGNSA. The CDR3 region is CASSSTGGFSYEQYF. In nucleotides, the CDR3 is TGTGCCAGCAGCTCGACAGGCGGTTTCTCCTACGAGCAGTACTTC.

The rearrangement links TRBV25-1 to TRBJ1-2, with TRBD1 as a possible D gene (6 bases). The CDR3 is 15 residues long. Germline V gene lookup returns CDR1 MGHDK and CDR2 SYGVNS. V shed 4 bases and J shed 4 bases, with 16 bases lying between them. The CDR3 DNA sequence: TGTGCCAGCAGTGGAGGGGCAGGACAGCTCTATGGCTACACCTTC. Translating it yields CASSGGAGQLYGYTF.

This chain joins TRBV15 and TRBJ2-7; D is uncertain. The CDR3 sequence is 13 residues long. Germline-derived CDR1 and CDR2 are LNHNV and YYDKDF (reference sequence). With 2 bases removed from V and 5 bases from J, the gap between germline ends came to 10 bases. CDR3 sequence: CATSRSTRHEQYF. CDR3 sequence (DNA): TGTGCCACCAGCAGATCCACTCGCCACGAGCAGTACTTC.

This clone was found once. The chain is built from TRBV30 and TRBJ2-7; 8 nucleotides agree with TRBD2. From germline, CDR1 is GTSNPN and CDR2 SVGIG (reference sequence). The CDR3 runs 12 residues. With 6 bases clipped from V and 7 bases from J, the junction kept 8 bases outside the gene matches. The CDR3 DNA is TGTGCCTGTCCCGGGAGGGCTGGGGAGCAGTACTTC. This sequence encodes CACPGRAGEQYF.

The chain has TRBV5-6 and TRBJ2-5; 11 bases align to TRBD2. V lost 5 bases, J lost 5 bases, and 8 bases stayed unmatched. Germline V gives CDR1 SGHDT, CDR2 YYEEEE. There are 15 residues in the CDR3. The CDR3 nucleotides are TGTGCCAGCAGTATACTAGCGGGGGTTGGGGAGACCCAGTACTTC. It is translated as CASSILAGVGETQYF.

The chain recombines TRBV27 with TRBJ2-7; a possible D gene is TRBD2 (6 bases). CDR1 MNHEY and CDR2 SMNVEV come from the germline V gene (reference sequence). Deletions cut 10 bases from V and 6 bases from J, with 22 bases between. CDR3 size: 14 residues. Written as DNA, the CDR3 is TGTGCCACCTCAACGGGGACTCCGCCAAGCGAGCAGTACTTC. This gives the protein CATSTGTPPSEQYF.

This clone was picked up a small number of times. The chain carries TRBV27 and TRBJ2-7, with D unclear. V dropped 5 bases and J dropped 4 bases, with 6 bases sitting between them. The CDR3 is 11 residues long. The germline gives CDR1 MNHEY, CDR2 SMNVEV (reference sequence). CDR3 region: CASSNLYEQYF. The CDR3 bases are TGTGCCAGCAGTAACCTATACGAGCAGTACTTC.

V usage is TRBV9 and J usage is TRBJ2-2; 7 nucleotides align to TRBD1. V lost 0 bases and J lost 6; bases outside the gene matches: 2. Germline V CDR1 and CDR2: SGDLS, YYNGEE. The CDR3 totals 14 residues. CDR3 sequence reads: CASSVARGPGELFF. The CDR3 bases are TGTGCCAGCAGCGTAGCTAGGGGGCCCGGGGAGCTGTTTTTT.

The chain links TRBV5-4 to TRBJ1-5; a possible D gene is TRBD1 (5 bases). V lost 3 bases and J 7 bases, leaving 14 bases between the germline ends. CDR1 is SGHNT and CDR2 is YYREEE in the germline V gene (reference sequence). The CDR3 spans 14 residues. CDR3 amino acids: CASSWGGGRQPQHF. The CDR3 DNA sequence: TGTGCCAGCAGCTGGGGGGGAGGGAGGCAGCCCCAGCATTTT.

The DNA for the CDR3 is TGTGCCAGCAGCAAAGTTAAGGGTCTAACTAGCGGGAGGGCCTACAATGAGCAGTTCTTC. It yields the protein CASSKVKGLTSGRAYNEQFF. This chain connects TRBV21-1 to TRBJ2-1; TRBD2, as called in the table, went unchecked against the DNA. TRBV21-1 is flagged as a pseudogene. The CDR3 spans 20 residues.

The V call is TRBV27, the J call TRBJ2-7, with 9 nucleotides matching TRBD2. V lost 5 bases and J lost 2; bases outside the gene matches: 4. The CDR3 consists of 14 residues. Germline lookup yields CDR1 MNHEY and CDR2 SMNVEV (reference sequence). For the CDR3, the DNA is TGTGCCAGCAGTCCCCGCGGGGGGGCCTACGAGCAGTACTTC. Amino acid sequence: CASSPRGGAYEQYF.